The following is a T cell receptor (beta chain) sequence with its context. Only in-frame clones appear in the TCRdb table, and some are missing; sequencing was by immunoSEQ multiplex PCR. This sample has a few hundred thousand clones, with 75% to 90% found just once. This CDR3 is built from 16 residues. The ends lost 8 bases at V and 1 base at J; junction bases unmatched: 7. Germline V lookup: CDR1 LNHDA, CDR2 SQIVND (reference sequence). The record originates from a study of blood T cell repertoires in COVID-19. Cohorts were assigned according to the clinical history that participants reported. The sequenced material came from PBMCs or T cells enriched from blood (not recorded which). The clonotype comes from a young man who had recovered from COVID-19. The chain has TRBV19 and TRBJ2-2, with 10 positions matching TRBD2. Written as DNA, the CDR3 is TGTGCCAGTGCTAGGCTAGCGGGGGTGAACACCGGGGAGCTGTTTTTT. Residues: CASARLAGVNTGELFF.